This entry lists 28 T cell receptor beta chains sequenced from one sample in a study of PD-1 blockade in classical Hodgkin lymphoma. Time point described: newly diagnosed, previously untreated cHL patient sample. Assay: immunoSEQ multiplex PCR; the TCRdb copy retains only in-frame clones and omits some. The data contain under 80,000 clones, 93% of them singletons. The specimen sequenced was peripheral blood mononuclear cells (PBMCs). Every receptor here comes from a human donor with classical Hodgkin lymphoma.

The chain uses TRBV5-6 and TRBJ1-4, with 7 bases matching TRBD1. V shed 4 bases and J 6 bases; nucleotides not matched to a gene: 6. Germline CDR1 SGHDT, CDR2 YYEEEE. This CDR3 has 14 residues. DNA of the CDR3: TGTGCCAGCAGCCTGGGACAGAGAGATGAAAAACTGTTTTTT. Protein sequence: CASSLGQRDEKLFF.

This clone was observed a single time. The chain employs TRBV5-1 and TRBJ2-5, with D perhaps matching TRBD2 (6 bases). The CDR3 loop spans 15 amino acids. From germline, CDR1 is SGHRS and CDR2 YFSETQ. Trimming took 4 bases from V and 3 from J, leaving 16 bases between them. CDR3 nucleotides: TGCGCCAGCAGCCTGGGACTCATCGAGAAAGAGACCCAGTACTTC. It encodes CASSLGLIEKETQYF.

The gene calls are TRBV9 and TRBJ1-6; the match to TRBD1 covers 7 bases. The length of the CDR3 is 15 residues. The junction had 6 bases not matched to a gene; V was cut back by 3 bases and J by 6 bases. CDR1 SGDLS and CDR2 YYNGEE come from the germline V gene. In DNA form, the CDR3 reads TGTGCCAGCAGCGGGAGTACAGGGGTTAATTCACCCCTCCACTTT. Translating gives CASSGSTGVNSPLHF.

This clone was seen more than once but under ten times. This chain links TRBV6-6 with TRBJ2-3; perhaps TRBD2 as D (6 bases). Per the germline V gene, CDR1 is MNHNY and CDR2 is SVGAGI (reference sequence). This CDR3 is 16 amino acids long. V dropped 3 bases and J dropped 1 base, with 14 bases sitting between them. In DNA form, the CDR3 reads TGTGCCAGCAGTTATTTGGGGGGACGGGGCACAGATACGCAGTATTTT. As protein: CASSYLGGRGTDTQYF.

In this sample, this clone turned up a few times. The chain carries TRBV4-1 and TRBJ1-5; D is unresolved. The CDR3 is 16 amino acids. Trimming pared 0 bases from V and 2 bases from J, leaving 11 bases between. CDR1 is MGHRA, CDR2 YSYEKL, per germline. The CDR3 DNA reads as TGCGCCAGCAGCCAAGATCGGACTTCGGGCAATCAGCCCCAGCATTTT. It specifies CASSQDRTSGNQPQHF.

The V gene is TRBV28, the J gene TRBJ2-4, with 7 bases identical to TRBD2. Per the germline V gene, CDR1 is MDHEN and CDR2 is SYDVKM. V shed 6 bases and J 8 bases; nucleotides not matched to a gene: 10. The CDR3 extends over 14 amino acids. Written as DNA, the CDR3 is TGTGCCAGCAGACTAACCCGTGGGGGGGACATTCAGTACTTC. Protein: CASRLTRGGDIQYF. Combining the CDR3 with reference TRBV28 and TRBJ2-4 gives the whole variable domain DVKVTQSSRYLVKRTGEKVFLECVQDMDHENMFWYRQDPGLGLRLIYFSYDVKMKEKGDIPEGYSVSREKKERFSLILESASTNQTSMYLCASRLTRGGDIQYFGAGTRLSVL.

There are a few counts of this clone. The V gene is TRBV6-1, the J gene TRBJ1-5; the match to TRBD1 covers 11 bases. The CDR3 contains 16 residues. V lost 4 bases and J lost 4; bases outside the gene matches: 6. The germline CDR1 and CDR2 sequences are MNHNS and SASEGT. Here the CDR3 DNA reads TGTGCCAGCAGTGGGACAGGGGGCGGTGGAAATCAGCCCCAGCATTTT. This translates into CASSGTGGGGNQPQHF.

The chain recombines TRBV6-5 with TRBJ1-3; D might be TRBD1 (5 bases). CDR3 length: 13 amino acids. Germline CDR1 and CDR2: MNHEY and SVGAGI. The ends were cut back, 6 bases at V and 2 bases at J, with 8 bases in the middle. The CDR3 spells CASSGGAGNTIYF. CDR3 nucleotides: TGTGCCAGCAGCGGGGGGGCTGGAAACACCATATATTTT.

In its sample, this clone was seen once. This chain uses TRBV6-1 with TRBJ1-2; D call uncertain. The germline V gene encodes CDR1 MNHNS and CDR2 SASEGT. Deletions cut 4 bases from V and 4 bases from J, with 16 bases between. The CDR3 extends over 15 amino acids. The CDR3 nucleotides are TGTGCCAGCAGTGTCTTATTCGGCAGTTCCTATGGCTACACCTTC. The encoded protein is CASSVLFGSSYGYTF.

The chain employs TRBV2 and TRBJ2-1; no clear D. Trimming stripped 6 bases from V and 1 base from J, with 13 bases between. The germline CDR1 and CDR2 sequences are SNHLY and FYNNEI. This CDR3 has 15 amino acids. Written as DNA, the CDR3 is TGTGCCAGCAGCGCAGCAGGTCCTTCCTACAATGAGCAGTTCTTC. It encodes CASSAAGPSYNEQFF.

The chain employs TRBV7-9 and TRBJ2-7; 10 positions match TRBD2. Looked up from germline, CDR1 is SEHNR and CDR2 is FQNEAQ (reference sequence). Trimming took 5 bases from V and 0 from J; bases not matched to a gene: 4. CDR3 length: 15 amino acids. The DNA of the CDR3 is TGTGCCAGCAGCACACTAGCGGGGATCTCCTACGAGCAGTACTTC. Its protein product is CASSTLAGISYEQYF.

The rearrangement uses TRBV5-6 and TRBJ2-7; 9 bases agree with TRBD1. V lost 5 bases to trimming and J lost 7 bases; unmatched junction nucleotides: 10. The CDR3 contains 14 residues. Germline CDR1 reads SGHDT; CDR2 reads YYEEEE. The CDR3 reads CASRRTGDRREQYF. CDR3 nucleotides: TGTGCCAGCAGAAGGACAGGGGATAGGAGGGAGCAGTACTTC.

The gene calls are TRBV4-1 and TRBJ2-2; D is unclear. The CDR3 runs 14 residues. The V end was cut by 0 bases, the J end by 7 bases, with 9 bases between. Germline loops: CDR1 MGHRA, CDR2 YSYEKL. The CDR3 bases are TGCGCCAGCAGCCAAGATGGGCCCCACGGGGAGCTGTTTTTT. It translates to CASSQDGPHGELFF.

This clone occurred once. This chain uses TRBV2 with TRBJ2-7; TRBD1 is a possible D gene (6 bases). This CDR3 has 11 amino acids. V lost 11 bases, J lost 3 bases, and 11 bases lay in between. Looked up from germline, CDR1 is SNHLY and CDR2 is FYNNEI. The CDR3 is CAGGSIYEQYF. The CDR3 bases are TGTGCCGGGGGCTCAATCTACGAGCAGTACTTC.

The chain couples TRBV7-2 to TRBJ1-5; D gene ambiguous. CDR1 and CDR2 (germline): SGHTA, FQGNSA. V lost 1 base and J lost 3, with 10 bases in between. This CDR3 is 15 amino acids long. CDR3 region: CASSLGAGPNQPQHF. The CDR3 DNA reads as TGTGCCAGCAGCTTAGGTGCCGGACCCAATCAGCCCCAGCATTTT.

The V gene is TRBV12-5, the J gene TRBJ1-5; D remains ambiguous. V was shortened by 9 bases and J by 1 base, with 13 bases between the two germline ends. This CDR3 region has 14 residues. Germline V gives CDR1 LGHNT, CDR2 FRNRAP. CDR3 DNA: TGTGCTAGCGGGATTGGGCACAGCAATCAGCCCCAGCATTTT. It codes for CASGIGHSNQPQHF. Full variable domain (rest looked up from reference TRBV12-5 and TRBJ1-5): DARVTQTPRHKVTEMGQEVTMRCQPILGHNTVFWYRQTMMQGLELLAYFRNRAPLDDSGMPKDRFSAEMPDATLATLKIQPSEPRDSAVYFCASGIGHSNQPQHFGDGTRLSIL.

The CDR3 here is CAISDRVSNTGELFF. Here the CDR3 DNA reads TGTGCCATCAGTGACAGGGTCTCGAACACCGGGGAGCTGTTTTTT. V is TRBV10-3 and J is TRBJ2-2, with TRBD1 as a possible D gene (5 bases). V was cut by 3 bases and J by 0 bases, with 8 bases left in between. The CDR3 consists of 15 residues. Germline CDR1 is ENHRY and CDR2 is SYGVKD.

The chain is built from TRBV5-6 and TRBJ1-2; unclear D gene. The length of the CDR3 is 13 residues. The germline V gene has CDR1 SGHDT and CDR2 YYEEEE. Trimming left V 4 bases short and J 7 bases short, with 14 bases between. The CDR3: CASSPGRAGGYTF. The DNA of the CDR3 is TGTGCCAGCAGCCCCGGGAGAGCGGGTGGCTACACCTTC.

The chain employs TRBV28 and TRBJ2-7; 7 nucleotides line up with TRBD2. Germline V gene data show CDR1 as MDHEN and CDR2 as SYDVKM. Germline trimming cut 5 bases from V and 3 bases from J; bases unmatched to any gene: 7. The CDR3 runs 14 residues. CDR3 loop: CASSPATSFYEQYF. CDR3 sequence (DNA): TGTGCCAGCAGTCCCGCGACTAGCTTCTACGAGCAGTACTTC.

V is TRBV9 and J is TRBJ2-5, with unresolved D. This CDR3 is built from 14 residues. Germline V gene sequence: CDR1 SGDLS, CDR2 YYNGEE. V dropped 0 bases and J dropped 7 bases, with 13 bases sitting between them. The DNA of the CDR3 is TGTGCCAGCAGCGTAGACCCTGGGGTTAGGACCCAGTACTTC. Amino acid sequence: CASSVDPGVRTQYF.

The rearrangement joins TRBV5-4 to TRBJ2-1; TRBD2 aligns across 8 bases. This CDR3 is built from 17 residues. J was trimmed by 9 bases and V by 0 bases; bases with no gene match: 14. Germline-derived CDR1 and CDR2 are SGHNT and YYREEE (reference sequence). The CDR3 region has the DNA TGTGCCAGCAGCTTGGGGCTAGCGGGTGCCGTTGGGATTGAGCAGTTCTTC. Translating gives CASSLGLAGAVGIEQFF.

This clone was seen only a few times. The V call is TRBV4-2, the J call TRBJ2-7, with 12 bases identical to TRBD2. The germline V gene has CDR1 LGHNA and CDR2 YNFKEQ. The CDR3 length is 15 residues. J was trimmed by 1 base and V by 4 bases; bases with no gene match: 2. This CDR3 reads CASSRTSGGSYEQYF. The CDR3 DNA reads TGTGCCAGCAGCCGCACTAGCGGGGGGTCCTACGAGCAGTACTTC.

This chain connects TRBV29-1 to TRBJ1-1; D is undetermined. V lost 7 bases and J lost 0, with 12 bases in between. The CDR3 is made up of 13 amino acids. Germline V lookup: CDR1 SQVTM, CDR2 ANQGSEA. CDR3 sequence reads: CSAGRRLNTEAFF. The DNA for the CDR3 is TGCAGCGCCGGTAGACGGCTGAACACTGAAGCTTTCTTT.

The chain recombines TRBV30 with TRBJ2-1, with D maybe TRBD2 (5 bases). V lost 2 bases and J 2 bases, leaving 7 bases between the germline ends. Germline V gives CDR1 GTSNPN, CDR2 SVGIG (reference sequence). The CDR3 totals 13 residues. This CDR3 reads CAWSTGAYNEQFF. The CDR3 coding sequence is TGTGCCTGGAGTACCGGGGCCTACAATGAGCAGTTCTTC. Full variable domain (remainder filled in from reference TRBV30 and TRBJ2-1): SQTIHQWPATLVQPVGSPLSLECTVEGTSNPNLYWYRQAAGRGLQLLFYSVGIGQISSEVPQNLSASRPQDRQFILSSKKLLLSDSGFYLCAWSTGAYNEQFFGPGTRLTVL.

This chain joins TRBV10-3 and TRBJ2-1, with D perhaps TRBD2 (9 bases). Trimming stripped 3 bases from V and 0 bases from J, with 18 bases between. Germline V CDR1 and CDR2: ENHRY, SYGVKD. This CDR3 spans 18 amino acids. The CDR3, as DNA: TGTGCCATCAGTGACAGGGGGCGTAGCGGGAGCTCCTACAATGAGCAGTTCTTC. Translation: CAISDRGRSGSSYNEQFF.

The chain joins TRBV7-8 to TRBJ2-3; 15 nucleotides align to TRBD2. This CDR3 is 19 amino acids long. CDR1 and CDR2 (germline): SGHVS, FQNEAQ. V lost 2 bases, J lost 6 bases, and 12 bases stayed unmatched. DNA of the CDR3: TGTGCCAGCAGCTTATTAAGAGGGACTAGCGGGAGGCTGGAGGATACGCAGTATTTT. Its protein is CASSLLRGTSGRLEDTQYF.

The gene calls are TRBV5-1 and TRBJ2-1; TRBD2 matches 7 bases. This CDR3 spans 15 amino acids. Per germline, CDR1 SGHRS and CDR2 YFSETQ. Trimming at V came to 4 bases and at J to 2 bases, leaving 6 bases not matched to a gene. CDR3 residues: CASSATGGPYNEQFF. The CDR3 DNA reads as TGCGCCAGCAGCGCCACGGGGGGTCCCTACAATGAGCAGTTCTTC. The complete variable domain, with remaining parts taken from reference TRBV5-1 and TRBJ2-1, reads KAGVTQTPRYLIKTRGQQVTLSCSPISGHRSVSWYQQTPGQGLQFLFEYFSETQRNKGNFPGRFSGRQFSNSRSEMNVSTLELGDSALYLCASSATGGPYNEQFFGPGTRLTVL.

The genes are TRBV19 and TRBJ1-1; D unresolved. This CDR3 is 13 amino acids long. Germline V gives CDR1 LNHDA, CDR2 SQIVND (reference sequence). Between the trimmed V and J ends, which lost 3 bases and 2 bases, there was a span of 7 bases. CDR3 amino acids: CASSIWVNTEAFF. DNA of the CDR3: TGTGCCAGTAGTATCTGGGTTAACACTGAAGCTTTCTTT.